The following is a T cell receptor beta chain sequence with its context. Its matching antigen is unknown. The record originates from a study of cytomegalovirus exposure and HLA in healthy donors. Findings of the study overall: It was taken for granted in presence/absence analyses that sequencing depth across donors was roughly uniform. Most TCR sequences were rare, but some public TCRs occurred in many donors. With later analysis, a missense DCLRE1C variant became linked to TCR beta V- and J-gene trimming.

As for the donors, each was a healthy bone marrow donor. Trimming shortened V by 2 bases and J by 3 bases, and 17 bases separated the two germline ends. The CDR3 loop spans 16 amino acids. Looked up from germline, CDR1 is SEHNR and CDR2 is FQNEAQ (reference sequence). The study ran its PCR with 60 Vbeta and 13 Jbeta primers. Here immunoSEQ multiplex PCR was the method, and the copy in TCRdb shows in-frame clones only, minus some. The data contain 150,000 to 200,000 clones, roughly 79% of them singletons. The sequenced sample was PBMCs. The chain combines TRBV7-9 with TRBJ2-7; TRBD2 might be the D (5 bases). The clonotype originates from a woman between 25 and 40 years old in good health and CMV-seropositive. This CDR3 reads CASSLLSERLNYEQYF. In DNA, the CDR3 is TGTGCCAGCAGCTTATTATCCGAGAGACTAAACTACGAGCAGTACTTC.